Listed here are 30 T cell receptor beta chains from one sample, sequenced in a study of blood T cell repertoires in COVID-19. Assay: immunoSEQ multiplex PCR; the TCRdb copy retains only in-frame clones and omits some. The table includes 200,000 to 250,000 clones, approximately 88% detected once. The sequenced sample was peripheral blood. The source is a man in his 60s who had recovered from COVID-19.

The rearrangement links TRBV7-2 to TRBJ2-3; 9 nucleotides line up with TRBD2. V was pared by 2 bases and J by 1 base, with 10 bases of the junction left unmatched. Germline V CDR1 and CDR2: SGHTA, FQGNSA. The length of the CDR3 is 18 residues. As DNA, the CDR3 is TGTGCCAGCAGCTTAACTCCTAGCGGGATGGGAGGCACAGATACGCAGTATTTT. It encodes CASSLTPSGMGGTDTQYF.

DNA for the CDR3: TGTGCCAGCAGCAAGCAGGGGGCGGGTGAGCAGTTCTTC. It specifies CASSKQGAGEQFF. The gene calls are TRBV21-1 and TRBJ2-1; the table's D call, TRBD1, has no DNA check behind it. TRBV21-1 is flagged as a pseudogene. This CDR3 spans 13 amino acids.

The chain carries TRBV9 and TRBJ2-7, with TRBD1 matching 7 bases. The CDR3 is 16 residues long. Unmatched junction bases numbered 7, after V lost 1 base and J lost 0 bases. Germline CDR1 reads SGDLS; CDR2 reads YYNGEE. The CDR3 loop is CASSVTATGSSYEQYF. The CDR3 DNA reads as TGTGCCAGCAGCGTAACCGCGACAGGGTCCTCCTACGAGCAGTACTTC.

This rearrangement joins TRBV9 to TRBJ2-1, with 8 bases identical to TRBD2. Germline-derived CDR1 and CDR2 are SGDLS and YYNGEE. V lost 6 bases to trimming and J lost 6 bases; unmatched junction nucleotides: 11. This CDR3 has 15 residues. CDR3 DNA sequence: TGTGCCAGCACTCTCGGCGGTAGCGGGATCAATGAGCAGTTCTTC. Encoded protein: CASTLGGSGINEQFF. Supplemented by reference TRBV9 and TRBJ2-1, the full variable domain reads DSGVTQTPKHLITATGQRVTLRCSPRSGDLSVYWYQQSLDQGLQFLIQYYNGEERAKGNILERFSAQQFPDLHSELNLSSLELGDSALYFCASTLGGSGINEQFFGPGTRLTVL.

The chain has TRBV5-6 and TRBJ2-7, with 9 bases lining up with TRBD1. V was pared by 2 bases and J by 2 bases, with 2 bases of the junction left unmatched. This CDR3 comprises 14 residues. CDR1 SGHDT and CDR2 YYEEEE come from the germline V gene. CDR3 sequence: CASSFGTGTYEQYF. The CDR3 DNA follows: TGTGCCAGCAGCTTCGGGACAGGGACCTACGAGCAGTACTTC.

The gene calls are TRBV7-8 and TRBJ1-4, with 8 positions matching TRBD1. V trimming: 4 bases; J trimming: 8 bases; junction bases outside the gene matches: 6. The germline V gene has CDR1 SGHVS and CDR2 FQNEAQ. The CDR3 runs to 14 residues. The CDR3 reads CASSSRGRGEKLFF. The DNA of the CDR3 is TGTGCCAGCAGCTCCAGGGGGCGCGGGGAAAAACTGTTTTTT.

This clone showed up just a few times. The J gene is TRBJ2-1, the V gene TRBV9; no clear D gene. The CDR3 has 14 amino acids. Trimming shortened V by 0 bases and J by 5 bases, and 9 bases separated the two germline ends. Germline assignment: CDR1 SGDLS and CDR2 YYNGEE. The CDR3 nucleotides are TGTGCCAGCAGCGTAGCTCAGGCCAACAATGAGCAGTTCTTC. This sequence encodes CASSVAQANNEQFF.

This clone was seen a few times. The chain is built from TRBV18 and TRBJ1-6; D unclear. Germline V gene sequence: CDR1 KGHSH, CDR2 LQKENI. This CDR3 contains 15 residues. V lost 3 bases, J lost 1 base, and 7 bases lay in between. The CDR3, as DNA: TGTGCCAGCTCACCGCAGGTTTCCTATAATTCACCCCTCCACTTT. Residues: CASSPQVSYNSPLHF.

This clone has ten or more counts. The CDR3 reads CASSHVDRDSEAFF. The CDR3 nucleotides are TGTGCCAGCAGCCACGTCGACAGGGATTCTGAAGCTTTCTTT. The chain employs TRBV3-1 (or the pseudogene TRBV3-2) and TRBJ1-1; TRBD1 matches 7 bases. The CDR3 runs 14 residues. The V gene end was trimmed by 3 bases and the J gene end by 6 bases; junction bases not matched to a gene: 7. Germline assignment: CDR1 LGHDT and CDR2 YNNKEL (reference sequence).

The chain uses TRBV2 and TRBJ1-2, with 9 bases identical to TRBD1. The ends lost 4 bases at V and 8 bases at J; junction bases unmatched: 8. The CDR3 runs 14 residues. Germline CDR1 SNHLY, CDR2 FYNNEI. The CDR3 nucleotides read TGTGCCAGCAGTGCACGGACAGGGGTAAAAGGCTACACCTTC. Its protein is CASSARTGVKGYTF.

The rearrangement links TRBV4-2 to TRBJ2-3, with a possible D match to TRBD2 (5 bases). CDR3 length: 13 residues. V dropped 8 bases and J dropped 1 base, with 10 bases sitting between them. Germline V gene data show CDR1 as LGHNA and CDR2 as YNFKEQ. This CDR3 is CASSTRGTDTQYF. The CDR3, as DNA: TGTGCCAGCTCAACGAGGGGCACAGATACGCAGTATTTT.

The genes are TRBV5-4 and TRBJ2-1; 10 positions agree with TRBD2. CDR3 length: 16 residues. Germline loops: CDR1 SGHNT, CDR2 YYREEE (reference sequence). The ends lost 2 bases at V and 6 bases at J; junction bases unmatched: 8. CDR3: CASSLLAGGLSNEQFF. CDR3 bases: TGTGCCAGCAGCTTATTAGCGGGGGGACTAAGCAATGAGCAGTTCTTC.

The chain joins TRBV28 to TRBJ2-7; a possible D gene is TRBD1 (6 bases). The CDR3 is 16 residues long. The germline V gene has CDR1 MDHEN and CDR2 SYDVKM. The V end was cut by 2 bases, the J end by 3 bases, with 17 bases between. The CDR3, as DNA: TGTGCCAGCAGTTTAAGGGGGACCAGGGATGGCTACGAGCAGTACTTC. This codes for CASSLRGTRDGYEQYF. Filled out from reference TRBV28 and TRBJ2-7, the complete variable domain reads DVKVTQSSRYLVKRTGEKVFLECVQDMDHENMFWYRQDPGLGLRLIYFSYDVKMKEKGDIPEGYSVSREKKERFSLILESASTNQTSMYLCASSLRGTRDGYEQYFGPGTRLTVT.

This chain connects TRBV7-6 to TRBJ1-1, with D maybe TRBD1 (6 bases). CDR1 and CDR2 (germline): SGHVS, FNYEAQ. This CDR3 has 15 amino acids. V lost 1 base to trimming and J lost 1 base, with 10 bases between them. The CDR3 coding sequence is TGTGCCAGCAGCTTAGAATGGGGGCAGAACACTGAAGCTTTCTTT. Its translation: CASSLEWGQNTEAFF.

The CDR3 nucleotides read TGTGCCAGCAGCCCGGGGGGGGTTCGCACCGGGGAGCTGTTTTTT. It translates to CASSPGGVRTGELFF. The chain is built from TRBV28 and TRBJ2-2; 8 nucleotides agree with TRBD2. The CDR3 sequence is 15 residues long. In germline, CDR1 is MDHEN, CDR2 SYDVKM. After removal of 6 bases from V and 4 bases from J, the junction contained 7 bases not matched to a gene.

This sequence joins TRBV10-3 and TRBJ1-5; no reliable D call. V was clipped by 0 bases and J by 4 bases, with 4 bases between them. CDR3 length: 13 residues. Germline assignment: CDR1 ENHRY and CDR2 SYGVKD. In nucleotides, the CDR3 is TGTGCCATCAGTGAGTCTAGTAATCAGCCCCAGCATTTT. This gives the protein CAISESSNQPQHF.

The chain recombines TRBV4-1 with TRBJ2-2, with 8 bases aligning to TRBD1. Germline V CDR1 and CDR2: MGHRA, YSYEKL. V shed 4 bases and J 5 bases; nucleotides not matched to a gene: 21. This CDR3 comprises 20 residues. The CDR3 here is CASSPRTTNRDRTRTGELFF. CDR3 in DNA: TGCGCCAGCAGCCCGCGGACTACGAATCGGGACAGGACCCGTACCGGGGAGCTGTTTTTT.

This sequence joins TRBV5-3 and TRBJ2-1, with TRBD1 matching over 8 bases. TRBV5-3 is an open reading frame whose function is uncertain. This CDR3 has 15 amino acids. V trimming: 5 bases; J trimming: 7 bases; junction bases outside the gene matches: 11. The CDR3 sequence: CARSFGQGFRNEQFF. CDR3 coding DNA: TGTGCCAGAAGTTTTGGACAGGGCTTTAGGAATGAGCAGTTCTTC.

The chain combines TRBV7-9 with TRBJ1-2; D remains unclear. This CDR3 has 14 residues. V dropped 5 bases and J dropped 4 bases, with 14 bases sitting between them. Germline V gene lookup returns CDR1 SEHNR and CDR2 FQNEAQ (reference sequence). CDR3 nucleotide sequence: TGTGCCAGCAGCGCGCGGGATCCTGTCTATGGCTACACCTTC. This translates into CASSARDPVYGYTF.

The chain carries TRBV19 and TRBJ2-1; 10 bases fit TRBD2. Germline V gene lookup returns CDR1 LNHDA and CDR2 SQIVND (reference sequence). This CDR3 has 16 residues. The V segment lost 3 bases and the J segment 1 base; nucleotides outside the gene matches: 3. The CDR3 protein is CASSIIAGGSYNEQFF. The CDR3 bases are TGTGCCAGTAGTATTATAGCGGGAGGTTCCTACAATGAGCAGTTCTTC.

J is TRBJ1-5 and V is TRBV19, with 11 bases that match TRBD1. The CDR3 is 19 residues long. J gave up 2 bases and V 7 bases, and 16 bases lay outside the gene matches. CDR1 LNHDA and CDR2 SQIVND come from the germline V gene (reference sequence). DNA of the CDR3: TGTGCCAGTACAGCCTCCGGGACAGGGGGTCGGAGGGGCAATCAGCCCCAGCATTTT. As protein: CASTASGTGGRRGNQPQHF.

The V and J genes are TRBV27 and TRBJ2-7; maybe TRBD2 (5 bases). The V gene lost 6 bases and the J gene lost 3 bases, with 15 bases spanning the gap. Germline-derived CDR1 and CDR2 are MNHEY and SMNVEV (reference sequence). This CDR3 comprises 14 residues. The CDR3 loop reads CASRAIGGGYEQYF. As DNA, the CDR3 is TGTGCCAGCAGGGCCATTGGAGGCGGCTACGAGCAGTACTTC.

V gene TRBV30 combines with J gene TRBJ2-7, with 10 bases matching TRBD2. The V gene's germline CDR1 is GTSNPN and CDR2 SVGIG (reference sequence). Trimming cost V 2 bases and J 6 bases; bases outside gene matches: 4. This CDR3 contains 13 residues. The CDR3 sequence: CAWSTLAGGEQYF. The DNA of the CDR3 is TGTGCCTGGAGTACCTTAGCGGGAGGCGAGCAGTACTTC. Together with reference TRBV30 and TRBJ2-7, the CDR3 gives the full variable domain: SQTIHQWPATLVQPVGSPLSLECTVEGTSNPNLYWYRQAAGRGLQLLFYSVGIGQISSEVPQNLSASRPQDRQFILSSKKLLLSDSGFYLCAWSTLAGGEQYFGPGTRLTVT.

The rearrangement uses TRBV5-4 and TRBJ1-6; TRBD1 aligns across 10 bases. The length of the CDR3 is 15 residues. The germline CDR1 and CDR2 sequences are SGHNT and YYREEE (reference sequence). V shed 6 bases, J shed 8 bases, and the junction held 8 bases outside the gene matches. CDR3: CASTRGGTGDSPLHF. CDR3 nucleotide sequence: TGTGCCAGCACCCGAGGGGGGACAGGGGATTCACCCCTCCACTTT.

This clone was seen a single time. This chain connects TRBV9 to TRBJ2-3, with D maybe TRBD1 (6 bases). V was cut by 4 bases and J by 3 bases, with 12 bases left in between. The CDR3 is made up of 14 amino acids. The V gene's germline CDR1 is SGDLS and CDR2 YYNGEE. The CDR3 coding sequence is TGTGCCAGCAGCCTAGTAGGGGGAACAGATACGCAGTATTTT. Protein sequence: CASSLVGGTDTQYF.

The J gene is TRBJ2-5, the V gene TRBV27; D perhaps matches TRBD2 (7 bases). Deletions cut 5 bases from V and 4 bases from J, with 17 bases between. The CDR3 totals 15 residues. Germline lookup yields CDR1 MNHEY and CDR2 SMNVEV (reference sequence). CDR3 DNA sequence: TGTGCCAGCAGTCCTTGGGGCGGGGGCGGAGAGACCCAGTACTTC. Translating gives CASSPWGGGGETQYF.

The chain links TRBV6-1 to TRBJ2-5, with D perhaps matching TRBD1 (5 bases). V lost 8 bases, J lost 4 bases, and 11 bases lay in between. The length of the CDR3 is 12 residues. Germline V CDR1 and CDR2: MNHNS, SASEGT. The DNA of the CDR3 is TGTGCCAGCGGGGCAGTAGCAGAGACCCAGTACTTC. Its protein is CASGAVAETQYF.

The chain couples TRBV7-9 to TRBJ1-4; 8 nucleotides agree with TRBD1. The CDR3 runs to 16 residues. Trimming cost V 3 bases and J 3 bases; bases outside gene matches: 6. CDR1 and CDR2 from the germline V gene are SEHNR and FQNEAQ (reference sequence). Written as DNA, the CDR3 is TGTGCCAGCAGCTTGGTGACAGGGGCTTCTAATGAAAAACTGTTTTTT. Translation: CASSLVTGASNEKLFF.

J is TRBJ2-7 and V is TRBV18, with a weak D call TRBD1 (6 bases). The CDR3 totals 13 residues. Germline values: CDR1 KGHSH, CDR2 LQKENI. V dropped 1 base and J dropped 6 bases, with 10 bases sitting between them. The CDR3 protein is CASSPRQEAEQYF. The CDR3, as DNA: TGTGCCAGCTCACCACGACAGGAGGCCGAGCAGTACTTC.

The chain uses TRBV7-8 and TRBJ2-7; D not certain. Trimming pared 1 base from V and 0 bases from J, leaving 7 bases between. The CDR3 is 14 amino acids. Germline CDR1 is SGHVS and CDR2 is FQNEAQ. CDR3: CASSLGFGSYEQYF. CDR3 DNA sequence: TGTGCCAGCAGCTTAGGGTTCGGCTCCTACGAGCAGTACTTC.